This entry describes one T cell receptor (beta chain). Its specificity is not known. Per germline, CDR1 SGDLS and CDR2 YYNGEE. The CDR3 is made up of 15 amino acids. Germline trimming cut 0 bases from V and 4 bases from J; bases unmatched to any gene: 4. Profiling relied on immunoSEQ multiplex PCR, and the TCRdb table lists in-frame clones only, not all of them. The table shows over 2,000 clones, with roughly 86% occurring only once. Repeated repertoire sampling spanned the course of chemoradiotherapy. This specimen belongs to a study of chemoradiotherapy in HPV16-positive cancers. General study results and limits: HPV-responsive T-cell expansion during chemoradiotherapy was linked to improved recurrence-free survival in HPV16-positive patients.

The sample consisted of tumor tissue, taken from a patient who underwent chemoradiotherapy. This chain uses TRBV9 with TRBJ2-1, with TRBD2 matching 7 bases. This receptor was obtained from a human donor with HPV-associated anogenital cancer. The CDR3 is CASSVDKAGYNEQFF. The CDR3 region has the DNA TGTGCCAGCAGCGTAGACAAAGCGGGGTACAATGAGCAGTTCTTC. Full variable domain (outside the CDR3, taken from reference TRBV9 and TRBJ2-1): DSGVTQTPKHLITATGQRVTLRCSPRSGDLSVYWYQQSLDQGLQFLIQYYNGEERAKGNILERFSAQQFPDLHSELNLSSLELGDSALYFCASSVDKAGYNEQFFGPGTRLTVL.